The rows below give T cell receptor beta chains drawn from one sample of a study of T cell responses to AZD1222 COVID-19 vaccine. The repertoire was sequenced with immunoSEQ multiplex PCR; TCRdb's copy has only in-frame clones and lacks some. The sample consists of 90,000 to 150,000 clones, around nine tenths of them appearing once. This sample comprised peripheral blood, obtained on day 0 of AZD1222 vaccination. Receptors originate from an adult in good health. The conserved cysteine and the conserved F or W are not part of the CDR3 here.

v_gene	j_gene	CDR3aa
TRBV2	TRBJ1-6	ASRVRATPNSPLH
TRBV19	TRBJ2-3	ASSITQDVATQY
TRBV4-1	TRBJ1-4	ASSQERGGEKLF
TRBV6-4	TRBJ2-1	ASSARQTYNEQF
TRBV6-5	TRBJ2-5	ASSSGDRGQETQY
TRBV7-2	TRBJ2-7	ASSFSPTGYEQY
TRBV7-8	TRBJ2-3	ASSATTSGRTDTQY
TRBV6-1	TRBJ1-2	ASSEIETGVSGYT
TRBV6-2/TRBV6-3	TRBJ2-1	ASSPRAGGMSYNEQF
TRBV15	TRBJ1-6	ATSRGGAEEGTLH
TRBV27	TRBJ1-1	ASSLWGDMNTEAF
TRBV30	TRBJ1-2	AGTTANYGYT
TRBV24-1	TRBJ2-1	ATGSGRGEQF
TRBV18	TRBJ2-5	ASSPGARQETQY
TRBV28	TRBJ2-2	ATFRGDRSGELF
TRBV7-9	TRBJ2-7	ASSFVTYEQY
TRBV7-3	TRBJ2-7	ASSRGPSGAYEQY
TRBV19	TRBJ2-2	ASSIVGGIDTGELF
TRBV7-6	TRBJ2-1	ASSNWGVYNEQF
TRBV5-1	TRBJ2-1	ASSLTGTGGRNEQF
TRBV7-2	TRBJ2-4	ASSFGRDIQY
TRBV18	TRBJ1-2	ASSQSTALGYT
TRBV14	TRBJ1-1	ASSSWTGDGRTEAF
TRBV6-5	TRBJ2-7	ASSSRTSAYEQY
TRBV20-1	TRBJ2-1	SAWWYNEQF
TRBV24-1	TRBJ1-5	ATSDFGSNQPQH
TRBV7-3	TRBJ2-7	ASSLTPPYEQY
TRBV5-6	TRBJ1-2	ASSLGYGYT
TRBV29-1	TRBJ1-5	SVGAGTNQPQH
TRBV28	TRBJ1-5	ASSLSGARQPQH